A selection of T cell receptor beta chains follows, all from one sample in a study of blood T cells in healthy people across ages. TCRdb recomputed calls from the 5' RACE reads with MiXCR, one row per CDR3 protein. The data hold approximately 580,000 distinct CDR3 sequences, with about 25% observed a single time. This same sample was also part of a study on T cells of mothers and their children.

The source material was blood. These receptors came from a boy younger than 18 in good health. The CDR3 runs from the conserved cysteine through the conserved F or W. Fields, in order: CDR3 length, clone size, J gene, D gene, V gene, CDR3 DNA, CDR3 protein. A D gene is named only where the DNA matches it firmly. Not every row has a clone size; where given, it reads once, few, many or a size class.

16 - TRBJ2-2 TRBD1 TRBV7-2 TGTGCCAGCAGCGTACAGGGGGCGCGTCCCACCGGGGAGCTGTTTTTT CASSVQGARPTGELFF
12 - TRBJ1-4 - TRBV7-9 TGTGCCAGCAGCTTAGTGGATGAAAAACTGTTTTTT CASSLVDEKLFF
16 few TRBJ2-7 - TRBV11-2 TGTGCCAGCAGCTTATCGCGGGGTTCCCCTATTTACGAGCAGTACTTC CASSLSRGSPIYEQYF
16 once TRBJ2-7 TRBD1 TRBV7-2 TGTGCCAGCAGCTCGGGACAGACTACCCTCTCCTACGAGCAGTACTTC CASSSGQTTLSYEQYF
14 few TRBJ1-2 TRBD1 TRBV12-3/TRBV12-4 TGTGCCAGCAGGCCGACAGGGAGAAACTATGGCTACACCTTC CASRPTGRNYGYTF
15 - TRBJ2-1 - TRBV20-1 TGCAGTGCTAGAGATCGCGGCAGCTCCTACAATGAGCAGTTCTTC CSARDRGSSYNEQFF
16 few TRBJ2-7 TRBD1 TRBV6-1 TGTGCCAGCAGTGCAACCTCCGGGACAGGCTCCTACGAGCAGTACTTC CASSATSGTGSYEQYF
14 - TRBJ1-5 - TRBV6-6 TGTGCCAGCAGTTACGCATGGGGCTCGGAGCCCCAGCATTTT CASSYAWGSEPQHF
18 many TRBJ2-5 - TRBV10-3 TGTGCCATCAGTGAGTCGGTAGAAGGTATGCTTGACAGAGAGACCCAGTACTTC CAISESVEGMLDRETQYF
16 - TRBJ2-1 - TRBV2 TGTGCCAGCAGTGAAGTGGACACCCGGCCCTACAATGAGCAGTTCTTC CASSEVDTRPYNEQFF
13 - TRBJ1-5 - TRBV28 TGTGCCAGCATCCCCGGCAGAAATCAGCCCCAGCATTTT CASIPGRNQPQHF
13 few TRBJ2-4 - TRBV7-2 TGTGCCAGCAGCTCGGACTACGGTAACATTCAGTACTTC CASSSDYGNIQYF
15 few TRBJ2-1 - TRBV16 TGTGCCAGCAGCCAAGGAGGGGGCTCCTACAATGAGCAGTTCTTC CASSQGGGSYNEQFF
16 - TRBJ2-5 TRBD2 TRBV4-3 TGCGCCAGCAGCCAAGACTCGGGACTAGTGGGAGAGACCCAGTACTTC CASSQDSGLVGETQYF
13 - TRBJ2-7 TRBD2 TRBV6-6 TGTGCCAGCAGTAGGACTAGTCTCTACGAGCAGTACTTC CASSRTSLYEQYF
13 many TRBJ2-5 - TRBV4-3 TGCGCCAGCAGCATCAGCTGGGGAGAGACCCAGTACTTC CASSISWGETQYF
15 - TRBJ2-7 - TRBV6-1 TGTGCCAGCAGTCCTCCAGGGACACCAACCTACGAGCAGTACTTC CASSPPGTPTYEQYF
18 few TRBJ2-6 - TRBV27 TGTGCCAGCAGTTCCGGTATGACAGCCCTCTCTGGGGCCAACGTCCTGACTTTC CASSSGMTALSGANVLTF
15 - TRBJ1-2 - TRBV18 TGTGCCAGCTCATCCGGTGGACAACCTAACTATGGCTACACCTTC CASSSGGQPNYGYTF
17 many TRBJ2-7 TRBD1 TRBV4-3 TGCGCCAGCAGCCAAGTCGCTTCTGGACAGGAGACCTACGAGCAGTACTTC CASSQVASGQETYEQYF
12 - TRBJ2-1 - TRBV29-1 TGCAGCGTCGCAATATTAGGCGGGGAGCAGTTCTTC CSVAILGGEQFF
14 - TRBJ2-7 - TRBV11-2 TGTGCCAGCAGCTTCGACCGAGGGATCTACGAGCAGTACTTC CASSFDRGIYEQYF